Listed here are 2 T cell receptor beta chains from one sample, sequenced in a study of radiotherapy plus CTLA-4 blockade in lung cancer. Using immunoSEQ multiplex PCR, the repertoire was profiled, and TCRdb retains in-frame clones only, with some absent. The sample carries roughly 130,000 clones, over 80% recorded once. The material sequenced was peripheral blood, taken from a patient treated with radiotherapy plus ipilimumab. The source is a human donor with non-small cell lung cancer that progressed on radiotherapy plus ipilimumab.

The V call is TRBV6-1, the J call TRBJ2-1, with 11 bases identical to TRBD1. The CDR3 length is 15 residues. Germline CDR1 MNHNS, CDR2 SASEGT. Trimming removed 5 bases from V and 4 bases from J; junction bases left unmatched: 4. The chain's CDR3 is CASSSGQGDYNEQFF. CDR3 DNA sequence: TGTGCCAGCAGTTCGGGACAGGGGGATTACAATGAGCAGTTCTTC.

V gene TRBV6-6 combines with J gene TRBJ2-1; D unclear. V shed 4 bases and J shed 0 bases, with 7 bases lying between them. Germline values: CDR1 MNHNY, CDR2 SVGAGI (reference sequence). The CDR3 spans 14 residues. The CDR3 spells CASSWKSSYNEQFF. The CDR3 coding sequence is TGTGCCAGCAGTTGGAAGAGCTCCTACAATGAGCAGTTCTTC.